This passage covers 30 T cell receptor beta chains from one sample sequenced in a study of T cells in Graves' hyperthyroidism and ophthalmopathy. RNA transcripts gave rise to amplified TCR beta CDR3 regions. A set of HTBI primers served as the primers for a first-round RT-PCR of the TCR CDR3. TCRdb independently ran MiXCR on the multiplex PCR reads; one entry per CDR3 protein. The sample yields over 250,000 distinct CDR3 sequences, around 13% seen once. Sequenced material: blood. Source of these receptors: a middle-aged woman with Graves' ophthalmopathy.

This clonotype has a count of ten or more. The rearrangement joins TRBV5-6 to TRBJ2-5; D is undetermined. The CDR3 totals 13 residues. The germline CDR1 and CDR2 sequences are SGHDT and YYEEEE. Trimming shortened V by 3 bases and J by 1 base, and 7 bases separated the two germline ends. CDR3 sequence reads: CASSYRFQETQYF. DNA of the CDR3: TGTGCCAGCAGCTATCGGTTCCAAGAGACCCAGTACTTC.

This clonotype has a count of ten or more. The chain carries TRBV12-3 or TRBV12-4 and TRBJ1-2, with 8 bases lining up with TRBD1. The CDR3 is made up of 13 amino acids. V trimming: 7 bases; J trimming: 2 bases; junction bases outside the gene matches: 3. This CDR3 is CASKRTGNYGYTF. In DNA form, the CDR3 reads TGTGCCAGCAAAAGGACAGGGAACTATGGCTACACCTTC.

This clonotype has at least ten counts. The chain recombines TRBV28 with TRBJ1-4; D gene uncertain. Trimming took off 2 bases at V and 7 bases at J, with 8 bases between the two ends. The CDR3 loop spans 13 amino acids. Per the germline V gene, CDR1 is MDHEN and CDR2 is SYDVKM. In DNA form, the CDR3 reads TGTGCCAGCAGTTTAGCTACGGGTGAAAAACTGTTTTTT. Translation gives CASSLATGEKLFF.

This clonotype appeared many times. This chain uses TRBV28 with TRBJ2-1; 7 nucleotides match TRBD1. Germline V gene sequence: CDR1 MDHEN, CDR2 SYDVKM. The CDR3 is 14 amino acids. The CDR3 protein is CSIRGTREMDEQFF. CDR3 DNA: TGTTCAATCAGGGGGACAAGAGAGATGGATGAGCAGTTCTTC.

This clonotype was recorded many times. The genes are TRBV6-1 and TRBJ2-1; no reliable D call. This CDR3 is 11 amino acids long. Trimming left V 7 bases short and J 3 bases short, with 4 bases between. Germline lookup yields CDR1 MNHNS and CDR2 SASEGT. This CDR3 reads CASNNYNEQFF. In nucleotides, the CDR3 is TGTGCCAGCAATAACTACAATGAGCAGTTCTTC.

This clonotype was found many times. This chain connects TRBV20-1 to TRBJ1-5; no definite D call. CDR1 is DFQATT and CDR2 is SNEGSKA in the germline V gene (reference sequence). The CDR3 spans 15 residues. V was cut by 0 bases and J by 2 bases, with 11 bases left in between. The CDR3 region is CSAREGRRGNQPQHF. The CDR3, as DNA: TGCAGTGCTAGAGAAGGGCGGCGGGGCAATCAGCCCCAGCATTTT.

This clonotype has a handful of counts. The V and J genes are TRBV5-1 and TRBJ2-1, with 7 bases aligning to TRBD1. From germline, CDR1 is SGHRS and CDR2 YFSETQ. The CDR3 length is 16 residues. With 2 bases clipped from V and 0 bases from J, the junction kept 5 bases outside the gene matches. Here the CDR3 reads CASSFTAGGSYNEQFF. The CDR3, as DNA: TGCGCCAGCAGCTTTACCGCAGGGGGCTCCTACAATGAGCAGTTCTTC.

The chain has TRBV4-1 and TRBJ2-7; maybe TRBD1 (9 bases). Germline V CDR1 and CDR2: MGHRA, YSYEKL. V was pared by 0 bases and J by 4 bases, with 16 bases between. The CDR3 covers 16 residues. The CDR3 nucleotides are TGCGCCAGCAGCCAAGATAGCGGGACAGGGATTTACGAGCAGTACTTC. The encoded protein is CASSQDSGTGIYEQYF.

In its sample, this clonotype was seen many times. The CDR3 DNA is TGTGCCAGCAGCTTAAGGGGGCTCGAGGCACTAAATGGCTACACCTTC. Translation: CASSLRGLEALNGYTF. This sequence joins TRBV7-2 and TRBJ1-2, with 7 bases aligning to TRBD1. The CDR3 consists of 16 residues. CDR1 and CDR2 (germline): SGHTA, FQGNSA. V was pared by 2 bases and J by 6 bases, with 12 bases of the junction left unmatched.

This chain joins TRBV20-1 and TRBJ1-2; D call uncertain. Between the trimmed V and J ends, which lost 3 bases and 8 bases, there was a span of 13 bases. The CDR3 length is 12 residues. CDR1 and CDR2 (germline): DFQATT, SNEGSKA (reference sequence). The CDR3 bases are TGCAGTGCTAGCTGGGGTGTGGGGGGCTACACCTTC. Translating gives CSASWGVGGYTF.

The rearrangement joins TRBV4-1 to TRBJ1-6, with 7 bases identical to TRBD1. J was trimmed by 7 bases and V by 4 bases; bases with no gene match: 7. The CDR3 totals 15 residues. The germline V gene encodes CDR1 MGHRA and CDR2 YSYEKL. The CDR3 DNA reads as TGCGCCAGCAGCCGACAGGGTATCGAAAATTCACCCCTCCACTTT. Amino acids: CASSRQGIENSPLHF.

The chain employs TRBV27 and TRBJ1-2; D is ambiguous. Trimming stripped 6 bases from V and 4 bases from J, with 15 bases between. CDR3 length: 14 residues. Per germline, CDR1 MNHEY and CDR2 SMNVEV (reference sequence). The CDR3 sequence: CASSPLKARYGYTF. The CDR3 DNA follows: TGTGCCAGCAGCCCCCTGAAGGCGCGCTATGGCTACACCTTC.

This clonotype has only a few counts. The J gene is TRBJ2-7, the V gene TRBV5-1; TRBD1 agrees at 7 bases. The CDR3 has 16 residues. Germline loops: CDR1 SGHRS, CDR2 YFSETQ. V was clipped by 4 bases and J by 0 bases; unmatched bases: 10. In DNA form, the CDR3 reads TGCGCCAGCAGCCGTTCCACCGGGACAGTCTCCTACGAGCAGTACTTC. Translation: CASSRSTGTVSYEQYF.

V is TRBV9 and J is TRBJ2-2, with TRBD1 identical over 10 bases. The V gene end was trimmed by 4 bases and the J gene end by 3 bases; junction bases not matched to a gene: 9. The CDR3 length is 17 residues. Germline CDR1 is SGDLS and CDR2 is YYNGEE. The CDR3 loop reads CASSQPPGTGDTGELFF. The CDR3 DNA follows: TGTGCCAGCAGCCAACCACCCGGGACAGGGGACACCGGGGAGCTGTTTTTT.

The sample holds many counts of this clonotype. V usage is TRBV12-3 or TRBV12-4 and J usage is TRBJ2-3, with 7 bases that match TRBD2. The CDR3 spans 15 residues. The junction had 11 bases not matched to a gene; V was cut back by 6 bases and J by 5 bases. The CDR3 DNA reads TGTGCCAGCAGCGGGGGGAACGGGTTAGGAGATACGCAGTATTTT. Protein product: CASSGGNGLGDTQYF.

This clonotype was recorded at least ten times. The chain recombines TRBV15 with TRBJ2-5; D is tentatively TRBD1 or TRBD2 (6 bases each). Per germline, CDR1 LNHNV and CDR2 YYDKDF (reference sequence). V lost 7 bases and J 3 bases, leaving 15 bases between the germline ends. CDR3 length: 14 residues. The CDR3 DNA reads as TGTGCCACCACCCTGGGGGGCAGGGAAGAGACCCAGTACTTC. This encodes CATTLGGREETQYF.

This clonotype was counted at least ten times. The CDR3 sequence is CSASQGVNTEAFF. The CDR3 DNA reads as TGCAGTGCTAGCCAGGGGGTGAACACTGAAGCTTTCTTT. The rearrangement uses TRBV20-1 and TRBJ1-1, with TRBD1 identical over 7 bases. With 3 bases clipped from V and 0 bases from J, the junction kept 1 base outside the gene matches. The CDR3 has 13 residues. Germline V gives CDR1 DFQATT, CDR2 SNEGSKA (reference sequence).

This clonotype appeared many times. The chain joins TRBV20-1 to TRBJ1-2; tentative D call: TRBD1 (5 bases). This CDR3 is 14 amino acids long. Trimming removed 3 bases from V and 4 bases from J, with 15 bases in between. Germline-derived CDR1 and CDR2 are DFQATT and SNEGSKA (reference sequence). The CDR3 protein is CSARSQGAIYGYTF. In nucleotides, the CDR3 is TGCAGTGCTAGGAGTCAGGGTGCGATCTATGGCTACACCTTC.

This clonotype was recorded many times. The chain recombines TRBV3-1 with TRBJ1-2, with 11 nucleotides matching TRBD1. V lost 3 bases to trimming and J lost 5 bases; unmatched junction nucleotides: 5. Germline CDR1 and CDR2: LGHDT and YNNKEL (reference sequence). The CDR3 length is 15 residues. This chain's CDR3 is CASSHGQGAGYGYTF. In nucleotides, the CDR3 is TGTGCCAGCAGCCATGGACAGGGGGCAGGGTATGGCTACACCTTC.

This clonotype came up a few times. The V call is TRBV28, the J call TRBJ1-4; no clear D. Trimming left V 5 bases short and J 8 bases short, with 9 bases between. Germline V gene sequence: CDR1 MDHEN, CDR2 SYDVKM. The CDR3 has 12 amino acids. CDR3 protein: CASSPLDEKLFF. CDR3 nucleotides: TGTGCCAGCAGTCCCCTGGACGAAAAACTGTTTTTT.

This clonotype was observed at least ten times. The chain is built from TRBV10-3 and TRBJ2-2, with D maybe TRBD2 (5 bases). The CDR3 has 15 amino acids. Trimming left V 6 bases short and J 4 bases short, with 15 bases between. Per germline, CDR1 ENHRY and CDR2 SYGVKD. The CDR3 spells CAISPTEGLTGELFF. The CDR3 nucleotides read TGTGCCATCAGCCCGACTGAGGGCCTCACCGGGGAGCTGTTTTTT.

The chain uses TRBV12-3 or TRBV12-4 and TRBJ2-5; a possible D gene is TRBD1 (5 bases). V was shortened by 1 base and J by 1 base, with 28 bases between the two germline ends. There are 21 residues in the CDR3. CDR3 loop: CASSLGTWGSIILNSQETQYF. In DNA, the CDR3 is TGTGCCAGCAGTTTAGGTACATGGGGCAGTATCATCCTCAACTCCCAAGAGACCCAGTACTTC.

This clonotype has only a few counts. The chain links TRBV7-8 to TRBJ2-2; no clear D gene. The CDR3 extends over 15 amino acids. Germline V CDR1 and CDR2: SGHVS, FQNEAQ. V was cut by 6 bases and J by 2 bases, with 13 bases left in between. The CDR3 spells CASSLKVLNTGELFF. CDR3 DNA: TGTGCCAGCAGTTTAAAGGTCCTCAACACCGGGGAGCTGTTTTTT. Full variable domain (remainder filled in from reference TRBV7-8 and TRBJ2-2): GAGVSQSPRYKVAKRGQDVALRCDPISGHVSLFWYQQALGQGPEFLTYFQNEAQLDKSGLPSDRFFAERPEGSVSTLKIQRTQQEDSAVYLCASSLKVLNTGELFFGEGSRLTVL.

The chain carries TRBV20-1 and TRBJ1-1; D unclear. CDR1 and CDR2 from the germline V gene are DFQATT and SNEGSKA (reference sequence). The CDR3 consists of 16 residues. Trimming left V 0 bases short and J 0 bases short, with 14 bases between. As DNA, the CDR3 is TGCAGTGCTAGAGATCTCCTTAGGCCCATGAACACTGAAGCTTTCTTT. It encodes CSARDLLRPMNTEAFF.

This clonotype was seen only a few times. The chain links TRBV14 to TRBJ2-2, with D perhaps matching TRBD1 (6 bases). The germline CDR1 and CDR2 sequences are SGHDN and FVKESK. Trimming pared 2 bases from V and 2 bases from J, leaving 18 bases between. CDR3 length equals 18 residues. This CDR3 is CASSQRSSGTTNTGELFF. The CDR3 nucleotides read TGTGCCAGCAGCCAAAGGAGCTCCGGGACAACTAACACCGGGGAGCTGTTTTTT.

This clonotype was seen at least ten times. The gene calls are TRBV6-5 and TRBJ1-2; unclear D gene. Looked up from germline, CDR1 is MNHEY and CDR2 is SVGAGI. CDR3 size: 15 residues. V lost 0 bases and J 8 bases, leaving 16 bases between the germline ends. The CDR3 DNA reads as TGTGCCAGCAGTTACTCGACCCGGGGAACGGGCGGCTACACCTTC. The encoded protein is CASSYSTRGTGGYTF.

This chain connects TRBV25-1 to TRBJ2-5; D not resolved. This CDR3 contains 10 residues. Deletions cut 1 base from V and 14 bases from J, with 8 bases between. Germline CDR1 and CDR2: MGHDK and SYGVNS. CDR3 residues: CASSELVFYF. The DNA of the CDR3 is TGTGCCAGCAGTGAATTAGTCTTTTACTTC. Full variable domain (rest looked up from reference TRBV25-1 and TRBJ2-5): EADIYQTPRYLVIGTGKKITLECSQTMGHDKMYWYQQDPGMELHLIHYSYGVNSTEKGDLSSESTVSRIRTEHFPLTLESARPSHTSQYLCASSELVFYFGPGTRLLVL.

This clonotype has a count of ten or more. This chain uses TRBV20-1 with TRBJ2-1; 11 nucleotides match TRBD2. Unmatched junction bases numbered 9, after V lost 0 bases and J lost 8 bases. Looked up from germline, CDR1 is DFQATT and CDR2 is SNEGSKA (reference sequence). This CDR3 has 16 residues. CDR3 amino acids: CSARDRSGGAVDEQFF. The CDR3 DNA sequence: TGCAGTGCTAGAGACCGTAGCGGGGGGGCCGTAGATGAGCAGTTCTTC.

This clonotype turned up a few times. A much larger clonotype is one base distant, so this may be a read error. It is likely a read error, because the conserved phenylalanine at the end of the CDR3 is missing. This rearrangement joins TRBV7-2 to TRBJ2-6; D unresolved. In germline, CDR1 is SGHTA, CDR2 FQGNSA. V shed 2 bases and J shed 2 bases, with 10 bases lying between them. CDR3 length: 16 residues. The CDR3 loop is CASSLMGSTGANVLTL. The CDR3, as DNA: TGTGCCAGCAGCTTAATGGGATCGACTGGGGCCAACGTCCTGACTCTC.

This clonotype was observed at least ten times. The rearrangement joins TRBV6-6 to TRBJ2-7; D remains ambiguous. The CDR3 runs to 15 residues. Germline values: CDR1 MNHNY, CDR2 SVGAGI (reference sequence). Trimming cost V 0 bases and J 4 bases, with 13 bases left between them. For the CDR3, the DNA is TGTGCCAGCAGTTACTCCCCAGAGGCCGTATACGAGCAGTACTTC. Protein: CASSYSPEAVYEQYF.